The rows below give T cell receptor beta chains drawn from one sample of a study of type 1 regulatory T cells. TCRdb re-derived calls from the reads in MiXCR, one entry per CDR3 protein. This sample has roughly 67,000 distinct CDR3 sequences, with around 60% found just once. These TCRs' antigens remain unknown. The sample taken for sequencing was cultured T cells, either the whole culture or a sorted T cell fraction (not recorded which). The receptors originated from a human donor in good health. The CDR3 runs from the conserved cysteine through the conserved F or W. The size field is filled for only some rows; it gives once, few, many or a size class.

j_call | clone_size | v_call | cdr3_aa
TRBJ2-1 | - | TRBV5-4 | CASSPSPQHRIF
TRBJ1-5 | once | TRBV18 | CANSPGTGLAQPQHF
TRBJ2-1 | - | TRBV24-1 | CATSDWGGNEQFF
TRBJ1-2 | - | TRBV11-2 | CASSTGLEGYTF
TRBJ2-1 | once | TRBV6-5 | CASRKLSNEQFF
TRBJ2-5 | - | TRBV20-1 | CSARPGGWETQYF
TRBJ2-1 | few | TRBV6-2/TRBV6-3 | CASGLSTEQFF
TRBJ1-2 | - | TRBV5-6 | CASSGTVTYGYTF
TRBJ1-1 | - | TRBV3-1 | CASSQGGDAHF
TRBJ1-1 | - | TRBV20-1 | CSAAKSGALNTEAFF
TRBJ2-1 | - | TRBV18 | CASSPPRGSVNEQFF
TRBJ1-1 | - | TRBV20-1 | CSAATQGIDTEAFF
TRBJ2-3 | - | TRBV5-1 | CASRPRRTGLDGTDTQYF
TRBJ2-3 | - | TRBV5-1 | CASSIGQGPTSKDTQYF
TRBJ2-7 | few | TRBV7-2 | CASSFRTGPNEQYF
TRBJ2-1 | - | TRBV27 | CASSSGLRNEQFF
TRBJ1-5 | - | TRBV25-1 | CASRGGNQPQHF
TRBJ1-5 | - | TRBV21-1 | CASSKAPSREGDQPQHF
TRBJ1-1 | once | TRBV3-1 | CASSSPLGGENTKAFF
TRBJ2-7 | - | TRBV11-2 | CASSLQVGSYEQYF
TRBJ2-6 | - | TRBV3-1 | CASSQGGVGANVLTF
TRBJ2-7 | - | TRBV12-3/TRBV12-4 | CASSRGGAGEQYF
TRBJ1-4 | - | TRBV30 | CAWSAGTHNEKLFF
TRBJ2-3 | - | TRBV4-3 | CASSLAFGGTDTQYF
TRBJ2-7 | few | TRBV7-2 | CASSSRLAVSYEQYF
TRBJ2-6 | - | TRBV6-4 | CASSEGVSGANVLTF
TRBJ2-4 | - | TRBV12-3/TRBV12-4 | CASSQGGGGKNIQYF
TRBJ1-1 | - | TRBV7-2 | CASSLQGDTEAFF
TRBJ1-3 | - | TRBV12-3/TRBV12-4 | CASIVYRQGGNTIYF
TRBJ1-2 | - | TRBV20-1 | CSARDLEGLTRGYTF
TRBJ1-1 | few | TRBV28 | CATRTGEMGTEAFF
TRBJ2-2 | - | TRBV9 | CASSVVASGGGELFF
TRBJ2-7 | - | TRBV4-1 | CASSQPGQTYEQYF
TRBJ2-1 | few | TRBV10-3 | CAISEMKANEQFF
TRBJ2-5 | - | TRBV27 | CASSLSRNQETQYF
TRBJ2-6 | - | TRBV24-1 | CATSILQGATGANVLTF
TRBJ1-1 | - | TRBV6-1 | CASSARLPMNTEAFF
TRBJ2-5 | - | TRBV9 | CASSVSPQVLGETQYF
TRBJ2-2 | - | TRBV5-1 | CASSLLTGKNTGELFF
TRBJ1-5 | few | TRBV5-1 | CASSFGDNSNQPQHF
TRBJ2-5 | - | TRBV5-1 | CASKNPDKGGGETHYF
TRBJ2-1 | - | TRBV24-1 | CATSDLPGQGANEQFF
TRBJ2-7 | - | TRBV20-1 | CSASDRGLHYEQYF
TRBJ2-1 | - | TRBV20-1 | CSADSGTSGSNEQFF
TRBJ2-1 | - | TRBV6-2/TRBV6-3 | CASTHGLAGYNEQFF
TRBJ2-7 | - | TRBV10-3 | CAISGGEIGSYEQYF
TRBJ1-3 | few | TRBV20-1 | CSATRGAGNTIYF
TRBJ2-1 | - | TRBV5-1 | CASSLTSRGADEQFF
TRBJ2-4 | - | TRBV19 | CASRPRGQRERGNIQYF
TRBJ2-2 | - | TRBV9 | CASSVATLAVTGELFF
TRBJ2-5 | once | TRBV20-1 | CSAELVNGETQYF
TRBJ1-1 | - | TRBV7-3 | CASSAQPGQGMNTEAFF
TRBJ2-7 | - | TRBV19 | CASSIGTSGNLYEQYF
TRBJ2-3 | - | TRBV15 | CATSPGQGGQSDTQYF
TRBJ1-3 | - | TRBV19 | CASSMEGFNSGNTIYF
TRBJ2-3 | - | TRBV6-2/TRBV6-3 | CASWSGTDTQYF
TRBJ1-2 | - | TRBV5-5 | CASSSSLNYGYTF
TRBJ2-5 | - | TRBV30 | CAWSVRDARETQYF
TRBJ2-1 | few | TRBV20-1 | CSARVGGGYYNEQFF
TRBJ2-7 | - | TRBV3-1 | CASSPQRASEQYF